Described below is a single TCR beta chain sequence and its context. Self-reported history from a screening survey and questionnaire set each donor's cohort. Method: immunoSEQ multiplex PCR; TCRdb's copy keeps in-frame clones and lacks some. The sample records more than 200,000 clones, roughly 91% being singletons. The data derive from a study of blood T cell repertoires in COVID-19. Germline V gene sequence: CDR1 SNHLY, CDR2 FYNNEI. The CDR3 length is 13 residues. The V gene lost 6 bases and the J gene lost 5 bases, with 13 bases spanning the gap. Specimen: PBMCs or T cells enriched from blood (not recorded which). The J gene is TRBJ1-2, the V gene TRBV2; D is possibly TRBD1 (6 bases). This receptor was identified in a woman aged 25 to 45 who had recovered from COVID-19. The CDR3 nucleotides are TGTGCCAGCAGGGCTACAGGGTTATATGGCTACACCTTC. It yields the protein CASRATGLYGYTF. The entire variable domain, with the rest obtained from reference TRBV2 and TRBJ1-2, is as follows: EPEVTQTPSHQVTQMGQEVILRCVPISNHLYFYWYRQILGQKVEFLVSFYNNEISEKSEIFDDQFSVERPDGSNFTLKIRSTKLEDSAMYFCASRATGLYGYTFGSGTRLTVV.